What follows describes a single TCR beta chain. Its antigen is undetermined. The data were obtained in a study of a mutant IDH1 vaccine in newly diagnosed glioma. Study overall: Patients received vaccination from 4-6 weeks after radiotherapy alone, or with temozolomide cycles.

Sequencing used immunoSEQ multiplex PCR; TCRdb keeps in-frame clones, though not all of them. The sample yields approximately 61,000 clones, 80% seen once. Germline lookup yields CDR1 SGHVS and CDR2 FQNEAQ. V was clipped by 2 bases and J by 1 base, with 8 bases between them. The CDR3 loop spans 14 amino acids. Points from the study as a whole: Pseudoprogression apparently lacked any relation to changes in top peripheral T cell clonotypes.

Time point indicated: week 11, during vaccination. One vaccine dose held 300 ug of mutant IDH1 20-mer peptide and came with topical imiquimod. Sequences were derived from PBMCs, sampled from a glioma patient whose treatment included an IDH1 peptide vaccine. This TCR was sampled from a man aged 50 or older with glioma. V is TRBV7-8 and J is TRBJ1-1; TRBD1 might be the D (5 bases). The CDR3 sequence is CASSLQGGNTEAFF. CDR3 nucleotides: TGTGCCAGCAGCTTACAGGGAGGGAACACTGAAGCTTTCTTT.